Shown below are 10 T cell receptor beta chains from a single sample sequenced in a study of shared clonotypes between healthy human individuals. Profiled with immunoSEQ multiplex PCR; TCRdb holds only in-frame clones, not every one. Among approximately 2.3 million clones listed, 80% to 95% were seen once. The sample comprised naive CD4+ T cells from PBMCs. The subset denotes: CD45RA+ positively selected. The receptors here all came from a man between 18 and 29 years old in good health. Some clones in this sample may be carry-over from other donors' samples.

This clone was detected only once. The chain employs TRBV21-1 and TRBJ2-2; the table's D call TRBD2 went unverified against the DNA. TRBV21-1 is shown as a pseudogene. CDR3 length: 15 amino acids. In DNA form, the CDR3 reads TGTGCCAGCACTACGCGGGGGAAGGACACCGGGGAGCTGTTTTTT. It specifies CASTTRGKDTGELFF.

The chain uses TRBV2 and TRBJ2-6; D remains unclear. The germline gives CDR1 SNHLY, CDR2 FYNNEI. This CDR3 is 14 amino acids long. The ends were cut back, 9 bases at V and 0 bases at J, with 9 bases in the middle. CDR3 protein: CASEADSGANVLTF. Written as DNA, the CDR3 is TGTGCCAGTGAAGCAGACTCTGGGGCCAACGTCCTGACTTTC. Supplemented by reference TRBV2 and TRBJ2-6, the full variable domain reads EPEVTQTPSHQVTQMGQEVILRCVPISNHLYFYWYRQILGQKVEFLVSFYNNEISEKSEIFDDQFSVERPDGSNFTLKIRSTKLEDSAMYFCASEADSGANVLTFGAGSRLTVL.

V gene TRBV7-3 combines with J gene TRBJ2-7; 9 positions agree with TRBD1. This CDR3 has 14 residues. V was pared by 2 bases and J by 4 bases, with 3 bases of the junction left unmatched. CDR1 and CDR2 from the germline V gene are SGHTA and FQGTGA. The CDR3 DNA is TGTGCCAGCAGCTTAGGGACAGGGAATTACGAGCAGTACTTC. Translating it yields CASSLGTGNYEQYF.

The V and J genes are TRBV2 and TRBJ1-2; 8 bases are shared with TRBD1. The germline V gene encodes CDR1 SNHLY and CDR2 FYNNEI. The CDR3 consists of 13 residues. J gave up 7 bases and V 6 bases, and 7 bases lay outside the gene matches. This CDR3 is CASRGQEFSGYTF. The CDR3, as DNA: TGTGCCAGCAGGGGACAGGAATTCTCTGGCTACACCTTC.

The table lists this clone with a count of one. This sequence joins TRBV28 and TRBJ2-3; a possible D gene is TRBD2 (5 bases). Germline CDR1 reads MDHEN; CDR2 reads SYDVKM. V was trimmed by 4 bases and J by 5 bases, leaving 10 bases between them. The CDR3 loop spans 13 amino acids. The CDR3 sequence is CASSYEGLDTQYF. CDR3 bases: TGTGCCAGCAGTTATGAGGGCCTAGATACGCAGTATTTT.

The chain's CDR3 is CASRPITGGPTEAFF. CDR3 DNA sequence: TGTGCCAGCAGGCCCATCACAGGGGGTCCCACTGAAGCTTTCTTT. J is TRBJ1-1 and V is TRBV25-1; 8 bases are a match to TRBD1. This CDR3 spans 15 amino acids. Germline V gene lookup returns CDR1 MGHDK and CDR2 SYGVNS. Trimming cost V 6 bases and J 4 bases; bases outside gene matches: 10. Variable domain in full (rest from reference TRBV25-1 and TRBJ1-1): EADIYQTPRYLVIGTGKKITLECSQTMGHDKMYWYQQDPGMELHLIHYSYGVNSTEKGDLSSESTVSRIRTEHFPLTLESARPSHTSQYLCASRPITGGPTEAFFGQGTRLTVV.

This chain links TRBV7-9 with TRBJ2-7; 7 bases fit TRBD1. The CDR3 extends over 17 amino acids. CDR1 and CDR2 (germline): SEHNR, FQNEAQ (reference sequence). J was trimmed by 1 base and V by 1 base; bases with no gene match: 10. This CDR3 is CASSLDPFRDRSYEQYF. CDR3 in DNA: TGTGCCAGCAGCTTAGATCCCTTTCGGGACAGATCCTACGAGCAGTACTTC.

The V and J genes are TRBV7-9 and TRBJ1-1; D might be TRBD1 (5 bases). The CDR3 totals 11 residues. In germline, CDR1 is SEHNR, CDR2 FQNEAQ (reference sequence). V lost 2 bases to trimming and J lost 10 bases, with 8 bases between them. The CDR3 sequence is CASSLQRGAFF. CDR3 coding DNA: TGTGCCAGCAGCTTACAAAGGGGAGCTTTCTTT.

This chain links TRBV30 with TRBJ1-1; D perhaps matches TRBD1 (5 bases). There are 15 residues in the CDR3. Trimming shortened V by 4 bases and J by 4 bases, and 19 bases separated the two germline ends. Germline CDR1 and CDR2: GTSNPN and SVGIG (reference sequence). The CDR3 loop reads CAWKFGGTLPTEAFF. CDR3 nucleotide sequence: TGTGCCTGGAAGTTCGGGGGGACTCTGCCCACTGAAGCTTTCTTT.

The V gene is TRBV19, the J gene TRBJ1-2; 7 bases agree with TRBD1. The CDR3 spans 13 residues. The trim removed 7 bases at V and 5 bases at J, leaving 7 bases unmatched. Per germline, CDR1 LNHDA and CDR2 SQIVND (reference sequence). In DNA, the CDR3 is TGTGCCAGTAAAAGGGACAGAACTTATGGCTACACCTTC. This sequence encodes CASKRDRTYGYTF.